These 17 T cell receptor beta chains share one sample of origin, sequenced in a study of response to subunit inactivated influenza vaccine (dated by TCRdb to between 2017 and 2018). Library preparation employed RT-PCR. Sequencing used an Illumina HiSeq 2500. The raw public data were reprocessed by TCRdb itself: fastp quality trimming at Q25, MiXCR clonotype calling, in-frame beta chains only. Rows matching on CDR3 protein sequence are summarized as one entry with the most common DNA and genes. This sample holds around 710,000 distinct CDR3 sequences; roughly 13% were observed only once. The leading ten clones occupy around 6.5% of the sample. The specimen comprised PBMCs from blood, sampled 14 to 15 days before vaccination. These receptors came from a middle-aged man who received an inactivated influenza vaccine. Donor details come from another sample of the same person, matched by shared clones.

This clonotype was seen many times. The chain has TRBV7-2 and TRBJ1-2; D uncertain. The CDR3 loop spans 13 amino acids. Germline V gene lookup returns CDR1 SGHTA and CDR2 FQGNSA. The V end lost 1 base, the J end lost 0 bases, and 3 bases lay between the germline ends. This CDR3 reads CASSLVANYGYTF. The DNA of the CDR3 is TGTGCCAGCAGCTTAGTGGCTAACTATGGCTACACCTTC.

This clonotype was counted only a few times. CDR3: CASSRSQRGLAGASSYNEQFF. The CDR3 region has the DNA TGCGCCAGCAGCCGCTCCCAGCGGGGACTAGCGGGGGCGAGCTCCTACAATGAGCAGTTCTTC. This rearrangement joins TRBV4-1 to TRBJ2-1, with 14 positions matching TRBD2. The CDR3 spans 21 residues. After removal of 4 bases from V and 0 bases from J, the junction contained 14 bases not matched to a gene. Looked up from germline, CDR1 is MGHRA and CDR2 is YSYEKL.

V is TRBV5-1 and J is TRBJ2-5; 7 bases fit TRBD2. CDR3 length: 13 residues. V dropped 3 bases and J dropped 4; count of bases not matched to a gene: 3. CDR1 and CDR2 from the germline V gene are SGHRS and YFSETQ. CDR3 nucleotide sequence: TGCGCCAGCAGCTGGGGCGGGGGAGAGACCCAGTACTTC. Translating gives CASSWGGGETQYF.

The J gene is TRBJ2-7, the V gene TRBV5-1; 11 bases are a match to TRBD2. CDR3 length equals 15 residues. V shed 6 bases and J 0 bases; nucleotides not matched to a gene: 5. Germline lookup yields CDR1 SGHRS and CDR2 YFSETQ. CDR3 nucleotides: TGCGCCAGCACCGAACTAGCGGGGGCCTCCTACGAGCAGTACTTC. Its protein product is CASTELAGASYEQYF.

The J gene is TRBJ2-1, the V gene TRBV28, with D possibly being TRBD2 (6 bases). Trimming pared 6 bases from V and 0 bases from J, leaving 15 bases between. The germline CDR1 and CDR2 sequences are MDHEN and SYDVKM. CDR3 length equals 16 residues. CDR3 coding DNA: TGTGCCAGCAGCCGAAGCCCGGGGGTCTCCTACAATGAGCAGTTCTTC. It translates to CASSRSPGVSYNEQFF.

The CDR3 protein is CASSRSIGASSYEQYF. The CDR3 DNA reads TGTGCCAGCAGCCGTTCCATCGGGGCTTCCTCCTACGAGCAGTACTTC. The V and J genes are TRBV9 and TRBJ2-7; TRBD1 or TRBD2 may be the D gene (5 bases each). Germline V gene data show CDR1 as SGDLS and CDR2 as YYNGEE. This CDR3 is built from 16 residues. Trimming shortened V by 4 bases and J by 0 bases, and 17 bases separated the two germline ends.

V gene TRBV7-9 combines with J gene TRBJ2-3; TRBD2 is a possible D gene (5 bases). The CDR3 contains 16 residues. V lost 5 bases to trimming and J lost 2 bases, with 17 bases between them. Per the germline V gene, CDR1 is SEHNR and CDR2 is FQNEAQ (reference sequence). Here the CDR3 DNA reads TGTGCCAGCAGCGAGGGAGACCCGCGCCCCACAGATACGCAGTATTTT. It is translated as CASSEGDPRPTDTQYF.

The chain is built from TRBV6-1 and TRBJ2-5; 10 bases line up with TRBD2. The germline gives CDR1 MNHNS, CDR2 SASEGT. The V and J ends lost 3 bases and 2 bases, in that order; junction bases with no gene match: 3. This CDR3 has 15 residues. Here the CDR3 reads CASSDSGRQQETQYF. As DNA, the CDR3 is TGTGCCAGCAGTGATAGCGGGAGGCAACAAGAGACCCAGTACTTC.

This clonotype was counted at least ten times. This sequence joins TRBV7-2 and TRBJ1-1; D gene ambiguous. The CDR3 is made up of 12 amino acids. The ends were cut back, 6 bases at V and 7 bases at J, with 12 bases in the middle. Germline V gene lookup returns CDR1 SGHTA and CDR2 FQGNSA. In DNA, the CDR3 is TGTGCCAGCAGTGGTGGAGGGCTTGAAGCTTTCTTT. Protein sequence: CASSGGGLEAFF.

In this sample, this clonotype turned up a few times. The rearrangement joins TRBV7-2 to TRBJ2-3; 7 bases align to TRBD2. J gave up 4 bases and V 5 bases, and 12 bases lay outside the gene matches. This CDR3 has 16 amino acids. CDR1 and CDR2 from the germline V gene are SGHTA and FQGNSA. CDR3 residues: CASSPPGGRASDTQYF. The CDR3 nucleotides are TGTGCCAGCAGCCCCCCCGGGGGGAGGGCCTCAGATACGCAGTATTTT.

This clonotype appeared once. The rearrangement joins TRBV20-1 to TRBJ2-7; TRBD2 might be the D (5 bases). The length of the CDR3 is 15 residues. Germline CDR1 DFQATT, CDR2 SNEGSKA (reference sequence). Trimming took 6 bases from V and 0 from J, leaving 18 bases between them. The CDR3 DNA reads TGCAGTGCCCTCCCGCGGGTCAGGAGCTCCTACGAGCAGTACTTC. This encodes CSALPRVRSSYEQYF.

This clonotype was picked up a small number of times. V gene TRBV12-3 or TRBV12-4 combines with J gene TRBJ2-2; D is possibly TRBD2 (5 bases). Trimming took off 1 base at V and 3 bases at J, with 9 bases between the two ends. This CDR3 comprises 15 residues. The CDR3 is CASSLVGEDTGELFF. The DNA for the CDR3 is TGTGCCAGCAGTTTAGTGGGAGAGGACACCGGGGAGCTGTTTTTT.

The CDR3 DNA reads as TGCAGCGTTGGTTCGTCGACAGCGAATTATGGCTACACCTTC. Its protein is CSVGSSTANYGYTF. The rearrangement joins TRBV29-1 to TRBJ1-2; TRBD1 is a possible D gene (5 bases). Germline V lookup: CDR1 SQVTM, CDR2 ANQGSEA. The CDR3 loop spans 14 amino acids. The V end lost 4 bases, the J end lost 5 bases, and 17 bases lay between the germline ends.

Only a few counts were recorded for this clonotype. The rearrangement joins TRBV11-2 to TRBJ2-7; tentatively, D is TRBD2 (7 bases). The CDR3 contains 16 residues. Trimming took 5 bases from V and 6 from J, leaving 23 bases between them. Per germline, CDR1 SGHAT and CDR2 FQNNGV. The CDR3 DNA follows: TGTGCCAGCAGCCCCTCCCGAGGGGGGGTAGTCGGCGAGCAGTACTTC. It encodes CASSPSRGGVVGEQYF.

This clonotype was observed at least ten times. V usage is TRBV5-1 and J usage is TRBJ2-3, with 8 bases that match TRBD1. This CDR3 contains 15 residues. Trimming took 4 bases from V and 2 from J; bases not matched to a gene: 6. Germline CDR1 and CDR2: SGHRS and YFSETQ. CDR3 region: CASSPGQGYTDTQYF. CDR3 nucleotides: TGCGCCAGCAGCCCCGGACAGGGCTACACAGATACGCAGTATTTT. Full variable domain (missing parts from reference TRBV5-1 and TRBJ2-3): KAGVTQTPRYLIKTRGQQVTLSCSPISGHRSVSWYQQTPGQGLQFLFEYFSETQRNKGNFPGRFSGRQFSNSRSEMNVSTLELGDSALYLCASSPGQGYTDTQYFGPGTRLTVL.

The rearrangement links TRBV20-1 to TRBJ1-5; D remains unclear. Per germline, CDR1 DFQATT and CDR2 SNEGSKA (reference sequence). Trimming cost V 6 bases and J 2 bases, with 14 bases left between them. The CDR3 spans 14 residues. In nucleotides, the CDR3 is TGCAGTGCCGTAGAGGCTCTGGGCAATCAGCCCCAGCATTTT. Translated, it gives CSAVEALGNQPQHF.

J is TRBJ2-2 and V is TRBV7-9, with D maybe TRBD2 (6 bases). The ends were cut back, 5 bases at V and 0 bases at J, with 16 bases in the middle. Germline CDR1 and CDR2: SEHNR and FQNEAQ (reference sequence). The CDR3 runs 17 residues. CDR3 bases: TGTGCCAGCAGCCCGCCGGGGGTGGGGACGAACACCGGGGAGCTGTTTTTT. Translated, it gives CASSPPGVGTNTGELFF.